This TCR beta chain was sequenced during a study of T cells after yellow fever vaccination. General study findings and limits: Peaking on day 5 versus 15, the secondary response was faster but weaker.

Germline assignment: CDR1 MNHEY and CDR2 SMNVEV (reference sequence). V was clipped by 0 bases and J by 2 bases; unmatched bases: 1. The length of the CDR3 is 15 residues. This clonotype turned up a few times. Its cognate antigen is unknown. TCRdb re-called the 5' RACE reads through MiXCR, storing one row per CDR3 protein. Of roughly 250,000 distinct CDR3 sequences listed, approximately 12% were seen once; the top ten hold roughly 0.5%. The chain recombines TRBV27 with TRBJ2-7; 10 positions agree with TRBD1. This receptor was obtained from a man aged 25-45 years who received the YFV17D yellow fever vaccine. The sample here was CD4+ T cells sorted from PBMCs, taken 45 days after the yellow fever booster vaccination. The CDR3 region has the DNA TGTGCCAGCAGTTTATCTGGACAGGGGGCCTACGAGCAGTACTTC. Translating it yields CASSLSGQGAYEQYF.